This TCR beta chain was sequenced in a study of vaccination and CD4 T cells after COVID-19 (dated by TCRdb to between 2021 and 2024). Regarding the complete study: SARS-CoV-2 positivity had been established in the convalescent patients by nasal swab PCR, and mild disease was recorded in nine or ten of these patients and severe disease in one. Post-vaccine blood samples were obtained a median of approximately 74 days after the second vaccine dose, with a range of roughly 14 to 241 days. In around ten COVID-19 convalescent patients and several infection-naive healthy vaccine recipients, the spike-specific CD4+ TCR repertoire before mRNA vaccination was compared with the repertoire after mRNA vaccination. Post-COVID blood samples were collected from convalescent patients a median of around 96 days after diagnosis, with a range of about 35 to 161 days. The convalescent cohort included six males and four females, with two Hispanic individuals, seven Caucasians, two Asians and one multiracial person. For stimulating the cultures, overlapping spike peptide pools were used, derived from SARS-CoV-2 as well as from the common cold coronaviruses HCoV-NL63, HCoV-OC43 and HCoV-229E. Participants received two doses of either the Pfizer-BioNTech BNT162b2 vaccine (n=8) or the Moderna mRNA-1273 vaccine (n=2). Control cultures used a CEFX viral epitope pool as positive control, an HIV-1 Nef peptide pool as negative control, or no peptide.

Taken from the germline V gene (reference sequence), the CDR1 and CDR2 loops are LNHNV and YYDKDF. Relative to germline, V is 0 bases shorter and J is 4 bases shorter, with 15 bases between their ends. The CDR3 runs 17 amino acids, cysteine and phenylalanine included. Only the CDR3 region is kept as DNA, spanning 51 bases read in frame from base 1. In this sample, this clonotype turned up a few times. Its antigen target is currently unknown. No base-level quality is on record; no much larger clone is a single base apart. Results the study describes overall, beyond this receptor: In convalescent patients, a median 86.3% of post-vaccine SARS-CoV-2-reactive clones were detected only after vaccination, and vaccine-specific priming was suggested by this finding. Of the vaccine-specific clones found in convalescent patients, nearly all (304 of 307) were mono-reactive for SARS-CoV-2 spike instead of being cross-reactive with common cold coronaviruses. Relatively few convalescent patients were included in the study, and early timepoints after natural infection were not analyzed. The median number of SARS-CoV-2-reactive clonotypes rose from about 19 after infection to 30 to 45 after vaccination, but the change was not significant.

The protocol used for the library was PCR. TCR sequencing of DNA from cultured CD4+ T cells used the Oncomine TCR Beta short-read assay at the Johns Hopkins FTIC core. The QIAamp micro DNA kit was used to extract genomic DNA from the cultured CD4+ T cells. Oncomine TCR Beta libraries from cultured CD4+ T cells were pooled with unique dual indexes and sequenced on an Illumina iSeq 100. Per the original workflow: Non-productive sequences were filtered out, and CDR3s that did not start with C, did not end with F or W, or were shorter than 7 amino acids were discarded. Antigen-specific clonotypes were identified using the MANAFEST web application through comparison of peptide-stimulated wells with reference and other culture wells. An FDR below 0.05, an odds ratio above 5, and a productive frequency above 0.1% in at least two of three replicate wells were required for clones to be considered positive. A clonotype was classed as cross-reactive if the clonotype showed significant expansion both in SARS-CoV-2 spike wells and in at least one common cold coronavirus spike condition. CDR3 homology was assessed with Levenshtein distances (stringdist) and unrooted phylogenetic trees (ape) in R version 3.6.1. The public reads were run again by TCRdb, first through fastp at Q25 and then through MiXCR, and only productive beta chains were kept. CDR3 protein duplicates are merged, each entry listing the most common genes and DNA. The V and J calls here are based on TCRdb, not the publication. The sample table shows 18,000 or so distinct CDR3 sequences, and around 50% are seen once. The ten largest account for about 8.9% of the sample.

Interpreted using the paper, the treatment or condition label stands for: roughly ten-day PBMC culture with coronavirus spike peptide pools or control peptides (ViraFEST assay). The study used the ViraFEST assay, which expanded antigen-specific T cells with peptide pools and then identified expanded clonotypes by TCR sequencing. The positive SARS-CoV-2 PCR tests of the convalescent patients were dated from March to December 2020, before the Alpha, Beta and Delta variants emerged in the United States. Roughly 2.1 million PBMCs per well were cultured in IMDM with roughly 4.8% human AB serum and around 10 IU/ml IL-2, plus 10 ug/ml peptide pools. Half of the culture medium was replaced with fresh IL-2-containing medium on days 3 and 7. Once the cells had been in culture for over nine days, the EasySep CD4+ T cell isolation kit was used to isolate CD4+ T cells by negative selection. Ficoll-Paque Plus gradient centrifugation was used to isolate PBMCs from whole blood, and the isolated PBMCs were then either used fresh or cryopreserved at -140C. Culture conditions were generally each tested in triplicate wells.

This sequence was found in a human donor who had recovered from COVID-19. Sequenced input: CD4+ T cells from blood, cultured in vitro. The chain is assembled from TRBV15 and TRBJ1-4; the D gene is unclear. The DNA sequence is TGTGCCACCAGCAGAGACAGTGGATCGAAGGGTAATGAAAAACTGTTTTTT. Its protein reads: CATSRDSGSKGNEKLFF. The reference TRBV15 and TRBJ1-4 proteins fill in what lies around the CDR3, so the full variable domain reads DAMVIQNPRYQVTQFGKPVTLSCSQTLNHNVMYWYQQKSSQAPKLLFHYYDKDFNNEADTPDNFQSRRPNTSFCFLDIRSPGLGDTAMYLCATSRDSGSKGNEKLFFGSGTQLSVL.